What follows are 17 T cell receptor beta chains derived from one specimen sequenced in a study of shared clonotypes between healthy human individuals. Sequenced by immunoSEQ multiplex PCR; TCRdb stores in-frame clones only, minus some. The profile covers about a million clones, with roughly 80% appearing a single time and 0.89% taken by the ten largest. The sample consisted of memory CD4+ T cells from PBMCs. As to subset: CD45RA-negative fraction. The receptors come from a man aged 18 to 30 in good health. Some clones in this sample may be carry-over from other donors' samples.

The chain uses TRBV7-9 and TRBJ1-1; D is undetermined. Looked up from germline, CDR1 is SEHNR and CDR2 is FQNEAQ (reference sequence). Trimming took off 0 bases at V and 0 bases at J, with 8 bases between the two ends. The CDR3 loop spans 15 amino acids. CDR3 nucleotide sequence: TGTGCCAGCAGCTTAGCGATTTACATGAACACTGAAGCTTTCTTT. This sequence encodes CASSLAIYMNTEAFF.

The table lists this clone with a few counts. The gene calls are TRBV4-2 and TRBJ2-1; 12 positions agree with TRBD1. This CDR3 comprises 17 residues. With 4 bases clipped from V and 3 bases from J, the junction kept 7 bases outside the gene matches. Germline V gives CDR1 LGHNA, CDR2 YNFKEQ. CDR3 DNA: TGTGCCAGCAGCCCCCGGGACAGGGGGCAATTCTACAATGAGCAGTTCTTC. Protein: CASSPRDRGQFYNEQFF.

The chain joins TRBV9 to TRBJ2-7; 12 bases are a match to TRBD2. The germline CDR1 and CDR2 sequences are SGDLS and YYNGEE. The trim removed 0 bases at V and 6 bases at J, leaving 16 bases unmatched. The CDR3 consists of 19 residues. The chain's CDR3 is CASSVVPSGRARTLREQYF. The DNA for the CDR3 is TGTGCCAGCAGCGTAGTCCCTAGCGGGAGGGCCAGGACACTACGCGAGCAGTACTTC.

In its sample, this clone was seen once. Different DNA sequences within this sample yield the same CDR3. This chain joins TRBV18 and TRBJ1-4; D is perhaps TRBD1 (5 bases). V shed 2 bases and J shed 7 bases, with 8 bases lying between them. Per the germline V gene, CDR1 is KGHSH and CDR2 is LQKENI. The CDR3 totals 13 residues. The CDR3 protein is CASSPGAGEKLFF. DNA for the CDR3: TGTGCCAGCTCACCAGGGGCGGGTGAAAAACTGTTTTTT.

This clone was observed once. The chain joins TRBV28 to TRBJ1-2; weak D call: TRBD1 (6 bases). Between the trimmed V and J ends, which lost 7 bases and 11 bases, there was a span of 17 bases. This CDR3 spans 12 amino acids. CDR1 is MDHEN, CDR2 SYDVKM, per germline. The CDR3 loop is CASTTDRLRYTF. Written as DNA, the CDR3 is TGTGCCAGCACCACCGACAGGCTCCGATACACCTTC.

This clone has just one count. This chain connects TRBV7-3 to TRBJ2-3; 7 bases are shared with TRBD1. V gave up 4 bases and J gave up 2 bases; unmatched junction bases: 6. The CDR3 runs to 15 residues. Germline-derived CDR1 and CDR2 are SGHTA and FQGTGA. The CDR3 DNA reads as TGTGCCAGCAGCTACCTCGGGACAGCCACAGATACGCAGTATTTT. This codes for CASSYLGTATDTQYF.

The chain joins TRBV27 to TRBJ2-7, with 7 bases identical to TRBD2. The CDR3 extends over 15 amino acids. V gave up 2 bases and J gave up 6 bases; unmatched junction bases: 10. The germline CDR1 and CDR2 sequences are MNHEY and SMNVEV (reference sequence). For the CDR3, the DNA is TGTGCCAGCAGTTTAGGGAGGGAGACGATCTCCGAGCAGTACTTC. It is translated as CASSLGRETISEQYF.

V is TRBV5-1 and J is TRBJ2-4; possible D gene TRBD1, 6 bases. The germline CDR1 and CDR2 sequences are SGHRS and YFSETQ. This CDR3 is 16 amino acids long. Trimming shortened V by 0 bases and J by 7 bases, and 17 bases separated the two germline ends. The CDR3 loop reads CASSLAPQGYSNIQYF. CDR3 bases: TGCGCCAGCAGCTTGGCCCCTCAGGGGTATAGTAACATTCAGTACTTC.

The chain carries TRBV7-3 and TRBJ2-1, with D perhaps assigned TRBD1 or TRBD2 (6 bases each). This CDR3 contains 12 residues. V was shortened by 2 bases and J by 10 bases, with 9 bases between the two germline ends. Germline V CDR1 and CDR2: SGHTA, FQGTGA. This CDR3 is CASSLLGGEQFF. CDR3 in DNA: TGTGCCAGCAGCTTATTGGGGGGCGAGCAGTTCTTC.

The V call is TRBV5-1, the J call TRBJ2-7; a possible D gene is TRBD2 (5 bases). With 0 bases removed from V and 4 bases from J, the gap between germline ends came to 14 bases. The length of the CDR3 is 15 residues. Germline CDR1 SGHRS, CDR2 YFSETQ. CDR3 amino acids: CASSLEASRAYEQYF. The CDR3 DNA sequence: TGCGCCAGCAGCTTGGAAGCTAGCAGAGCATACGAGCAGTACTTC.

This sequence joins TRBV29-1 and TRBJ1-5, with TRBD1 matching 10 bases. CDR3 length: 12 residues. Germline V gene sequence: CDR1 SQVTM, CDR2 ANQGSEA. Trimming removed 7 bases from V and 11 bases from J; junction bases left unmatched: 8. The CDR3 here is CSARTGGKTQHF. The CDR3 nucleotides read TGCAGCGCCCGGACAGGGGGAAAGACCCAGCATTTT.

The CDR3 loop reads CASSRKEGYGYTF. The CDR3 DNA reads as TGTGCCAGCAGTAGAAAAGAGGGCTATGGCTACACCTTC. This rearrangement joins TRBV28 to TRBJ1-2; the D is unclear. This CDR3 contains 13 residues. Germline V gene data show CDR1 as MDHEN and CDR2 as SYDVKM. Trimming removed 5 bases from V and 4 bases from J, with 11 bases in between.

This chain uses TRBV7-9 with TRBJ2-5, with D perhaps matching TRBD2 (5 bases). From germline, CDR1 is SEHNR and CDR2 FQNEAQ (reference sequence). This CDR3 is 15 amino acids long. With 3 bases removed from V and 5 bases from J, the gap between germline ends came to 16 bases. In DNA, the CDR3 is TGTGCCAGCAGCTTCTGGGAGACGATGGGGGAGACCCAGTACTTC. Amino acids: CASSFWETMGETQYF.

The rearrangement links TRBV5-1 to TRBJ1-4, with a weak D call TRBD1 (6 bases). In germline, CDR1 is SGHRS, CDR2 YFSETQ. V was pared by 2 bases and J by 0 bases, with 17 bases between. The CDR3 covers 18 residues. CDR3 in amino acids: CASSFLQGSIATNEKLFF. DNA of the CDR3: TGCGCCAGCAGCTTCTTACAGGGCTCGATTGCAACTAATGAAAAACTGTTTTTT.

The chain has TRBV7-2 and TRBJ2-7, with 8 positions matching TRBD1. Germline V gene data show CDR1 as SGHTA and CDR2 as FQGNSA. V gave up 0 bases and J gave up 6 bases; unmatched junction bases: 7. CDR3 size: 15 residues. DNA for the CDR3: TGTGCCAGCAGCTTAGCTTCCGGACAGGGAAGCGAGCAGTACTTC. Encoded protein: CASSLASGQGSEQYF. The complete variable domain, with remaining parts taken from reference TRBV7-2 and TRBJ2-7, reads GAGVSQSPSNKVTEKGKDVELRCDPISGHTALYWYRQSLGQGLEFLIYFQGNSAPDKSGLPSDRFSAERTGGSVSTLTIQRTQQEDSAVYLCASSLASGQGSEQYFGPGTRLTVT.

The chain carries TRBV7-2 and TRBJ2-3, with D perhaps TRBD2 (5 bases). This CDR3 contains 14 residues. The V end was cut by 9 bases, the J end by 1 base, with 14 bases between. CDR1 is SGHTA, CDR2 FQGNSA, per germline. This CDR3 reads CASTATRGTDTQYF. The CDR3 DNA reads as TGTGCCAGTACAGCTACTAGGGGCACAGATACGCAGTATTTT.

V is TRBV2 and J is TRBJ2-1; D perhaps matches TRBD1 (6 bases). Trimming removed 3 bases from V and 15 bases from J, with 12 bases in between. Germline assignment: CDR1 SNHLY and CDR2 FYNNEI. The CDR3 covers 11 residues. The CDR3, as DNA: TGTGCCAGCAGTGATAGGGGGTTTGGGTTCTTC. Translated, it gives CASSDRGFGFF.